In its sample, the clone carrying this T cell receptor beta chain was seen many times. As yet, its antigen is unknown. Unique molecular identifier tags were affixed to discrete cDNA molecules. Using its own MiXCR run on the 5' RACE reads, TCRdb lists one record per CDR3 protein. The data contain around 28,000 distinct CDR3 sequences, approximately 5.9% of them seen just once; the ten biggest clones take up approximately 5.8%. The data were obtained in a study of early T cells in non-severe SARS-CoV-2 infection. On the study more broadly: Chains from this unsorted whole-blood bulk RNA could not be paired.

Notes on the study in general: Anti-spike CD8 responses were favored in VDJdb matching, and private and CD4 specificities were missed.

Germline lookup yields CDR1 MDHEN and CDR2 SYDVKM. This CDR3 is built from 10 residues. The V gene lost 9 bases and the J gene lost 16 bases, with 16 bases spanning the gap. The clonotype comes from an adult who was a healthcare worker with PCR-confirmed SARS-CoV-2 infection or an uninfected control (not recorded which). V and J are TRBV28 and TRBJ2-1; weak D call: TRBD2 (5 bases). Input material: whole blood. CDR3 sequence reads: CASGRRAGFF. CDR3 DNA: TGTGCCAGTGGACGGCGGGCCGGTTTCTTC.